This T cell receptor (beta chain) was recovered during a study of regulatory T cells in long-lasting Graves disease. The study's findings and limits: Public clonotype sharing was higher in persistent than newly diagnosed patients.

As for time point: persistent/refractory GD, antithyroid drugs over 5 years with positive TRAb. There was RNA extracted from PBMCs, and the TCR library was made from it. Tubes containing EDTA received roughly 8.8 milliliters of drawn peripheral blood. According to the study, TCR beta libraries were built with iRepertoire HTBI primers and CDR3-region Arm-PCR. Per the study methods: Looking across samples, the authors found roughly 58 TRBV and 14 TRBJ segments. TCRdb passed the multiplex PCR reads through MiXCR, listing each CDR3 protein once. The V and J calls were determined by TCRdb, not by the authors. The sample lists 650,000 to 850,000 distinct CDR3 sequences, around 30% occurring once. Trimming took 1 base from V and 4 from J; bases not matched to a gene: 7. Germline lookup yields CDR1 GTSNPN and CDR2 SVGIG (reference sequence). The CDR3 sequence is 15 residues long. There are a few counts of this clonotype. Its antigen is currently unknown.

The receptor was derived from a female donor with Graves disease. The source material was peripheral blood mononuclear cells (PBMCs), sampled when the disease was refractory, from a patient treated with antithyroid drugs. The chain carries TRBV30 and TRBJ1-5; 7 bases line up with TRBD1. Here the CDR3 reads CAWSEEQGLNQPQHF. CDR3 DNA sequence: TGTGCCTGGAGTGAAGAACAGGGGCTAAATCAGCCCCAGCATTTT.